This T cell receptor beta chain was recovered during a study of glioma-infiltrating T cells after dendritic cell vaccination. Study-wide background: Treatment, given 2003 to 2012, was autologous tumor lysate-pulsed dendritic cell vaccination. Patients received three intradermal dendritic cell vaccine injections at biweekly intervals. Study-wide results and limits: The cohort had few patients with full blood and tumor sets.

Time point meaning: after dendritic cell vaccination, including at tumor progression/relapse. Germline CDR1 is SNHLY and CDR2 is FYNNEI. CDR3 length: 14 amino acids. V shed 7 bases, J shed 3 bases, and the junction held 4 bases outside the gene matches. Amplification used 60 V beta primers and 13 J beta primers. The protocol was immunoSEQ multiplex PCR, while the TCRdb copy is restricted to in-frame clones and leaves out a portion. Of some 90,000 clones in the sample, about 81% were seen once. This clone was observed a few times. Its antigen remains unknown. The V call is TRBV2, the J call TRBJ1-2, with TRBD1 identical over 11 bases. This clonotype was sampled from a human donor with glioblastoma. This specimen was blood, taken after dendritic cell vaccination. Here the CDR3 reads CASKGTGGDYGYTF. DNA for the CDR3: TGTGCCAGCAAGGGGACAGGGGGTGACTATGGCTACACCTTC.